The 21 T cell receptor beta chains in this list originate from one sample, sequenced in a study of blood T cell repertoires in COVID-19 (dated by TCRdb to 2019 to 2021). Receptor libraries were prepared by the immunoSEQ multiplex PCR assay. In TCRdb, the immuneACCESS table is reduced to in-frame sequences with V and J assigned. These tables do not hold every clone; where another copy was compared, an unresolved V gene accounts for under half, and the others remain unexplained. Here the sample has roughly 180,000 clones; over 75% occur a single time. Jointly, the top ten make up roughly 1.2% of the sample. Sample: peripheral blood. Every receptor here comes from a man between 60 and 70 years old who had recovered from COVID-19.

This CDR3 reads CASSFVGLAGIRGNEQFF. As DNA, the CDR3 is TGTGCCAGCAGCTTCGTTGGACTAGCGGGGATACGGGGGAATGAGCAGTTCTTC. V is TRBV7-6 and J is TRBJ2-1, with 12 bases identical to TRBD2. This CDR3 is built from 18 residues. Germline loops: CDR1 SGHVS, CDR2 FNYEAQ. Germline trimming cut 3 bases from V and 7 bases from J; bases unmatched to any gene: 13.

V is TRBV10-3 and J is TRBJ2-7, with TRBD1 as a possible D gene (7 bases). The CDR3 has 17 amino acids. Germline CDR1 ENHRY, CDR2 SYGVKD. Trimming shortened V by 0 bases and J by 0 bases, and 15 bases separated the two germline ends. For the CDR3, the DNA is TGTGCCATCAGTGAGTCCTTGGGCAGGGGGGCCTCCTACGAGCAGTACTTC. Translating it yields CAISESLGRGASYEQYF.

The J gene is TRBJ2-2, the V gene TRBV7-3; a weak D match, TRBD1 (6 bases). Trimming removed 6 bases from V and 3 bases from J, with 11 bases in between. Looked up from germline, CDR1 is SGHTA and CDR2 is FQGTGA. CDR3 length equals 14 residues. The CDR3 coding sequence is TGTGCCAGCAGGATGCGACAGGACACCGGGGAGCTGTTTTTT. It is translated as CASRMRQDTGELFF.

The chain recombines TRBV3-1 (or the pseudogene TRBV3-2) with TRBJ1-5; maybe TRBD1 (6 bases). The CDR3 has 14 residues. The V gene lost 3 bases and the J gene lost 0 bases, with 6 bases spanning the gap. The germline V gene encodes CDR1 LGHDT and CDR2 YNNKEL (reference sequence). Here the CDR3 DNA reads TGTGCCAGCAGCCAGGACAGTAGCAATCAGCCCCAGCATTTT. Its translation: CASSQDSSNQPQHF.

V and J are TRBV27 and TRBJ2-7, with D possibly TRBD1 on 5 matching bases. Germline V lookup: CDR1 MNHEY, CDR2 SMNVEV (reference sequence). The V end lost 2 bases, the J end lost 4 bases, and 15 bases lay between the germline ends. The CDR3 is made up of 15 amino acids. The DNA of the CDR3 is TGTGCCAGCAGTTTAATAGCAGGGTCACCTTACGAGCAGTACTTC. Translation: CASSLIAGSPYEQYF.

This chain uses TRBV27 with TRBJ1-1; the D gene is possibly TRBD1 (6 bases). Germline assignment: CDR1 MNHEY and CDR2 SMNVEV (reference sequence). V lost 3 bases and J 3 bases, leaving 11 bases between the germline ends. CDR3 size: 14 residues. The CDR3 DNA reads as TGTGCCAGCAGTTTGGCTAGGACAGACACTGAAGCTTTCTTT. The encoded protein is CASSLARTDTEAFF.

The chain employs TRBV30 and TRBJ2-1; 12 bases line up with TRBD2. This CDR3 comprises 14 residues. The V and J ends lost 3 bases and 9 bases, in that order; junction bases with no gene match: 6. CDR1 and CDR2 (germline): GTSNPN, SVGIG (reference sequence). This CDR3 reads CAWRTSGGMLEQFF. The CDR3 nucleotides read TGTGCCTGGAGAACTAGCGGGGGGATGCTTGAGCAGTTCTTC.

This chain joins TRBV6-5 and TRBJ2-2; 8 bases line up with TRBD1. Germline V gene data show CDR1 as MNHEY and CDR2 as SVGAGI. The CDR3 runs 13 residues. V dropped 6 bases and J dropped 8; count of bases not matched to a gene: 5. CDR3 coding DNA: TGTGCCAGCAGGGAGGGGGACAGGGGGGAGCTGTTTTTT. Its translation is CASREGDRGELFF.

The V call is TRBV5-1, the J call TRBJ1-1; the match to TRBD1 covers 7 bases. In germline, CDR1 is SGHRS, CDR2 YFSETQ. Germline trimming cut 8 bases from V and 8 bases from J; bases unmatched to any gene: 6. CDR3 length: 11 amino acids. This chain's CDR3 is CASARDREAFF. In DNA form, the CDR3 reads TGCGCCAGTGCTCGGGACAGAGAAGCTTTCTTT.

The gene calls are TRBV6-1 and TRBJ2-6, with D unclear. The CDR3 has 19 amino acids. Germline CDR1 and CDR2: MNHNS and SASEGT. The V gene lost 1 base and the J gene lost 4 bases, with 20 bases spanning the gap. The CDR3 coding sequence is TGTGCCAGCAGTGAAGAAGTGGAGCCCTCGAGAGGAGGGGCCAACGTCCTGACTTTC. It encodes CASSEEVEPSRGGANVLTF.

Here the CDR3 reads CASGLADCSGNTIYF. In DNA, the CDR3 is TGTGCTAGTGGTTTGGCCGACTGTTCAGGAAACACCATATATTTT. V is TRBV12-5 and J is TRBJ1-3; no reliable D call. The CDR3 consists of 15 residues. Germline values: CDR1 LGHNT, CDR2 FRNRAP. The V and J ends lost 1 base and 4 bases respectively, with 11 bases between them.

This clone was recorded once. The V gene is TRBV6-1, the J gene TRBJ1-6, with D possibly matching TRBD1 (5 bases). The CDR3 has 16 residues. The V gene lost 1 base and the J gene lost 8 bases, with 15 bases spanning the gap. Per the germline V gene, CDR1 is MNHNS and CDR2 is SASEGT. The CDR3 is CASSEVGGVRDSPLHF. The CDR3 region has the DNA TGTGCCAGCAGTGAAGTCGGGGGGGTCCGCGATTCACCCCTCCACTTT.

The rearrangement uses TRBV12-3 or TRBV12-4 and TRBJ1-1, with D uncertain. V lost 2 bases and J 3 bases, leaving 7 bases between the germline ends. CDR3 size: 13 residues. The DNA for the CDR3 is TGTGCCAGCAGTTTAATCACAGACACTGAAGCTTTCTTT. Translating it yields CASSLITDTEAFF.

This chain joins TRBV12-3 or TRBV12-4 and TRBJ2-2, with D hard to call. Trimming took 3 bases from V and 6 from J, leaving 8 bases between them. This CDR3 region has 13 residues. The CDR3 loop is CASSFIRSGELFF. The DNA of the CDR3 is TGTGCCAGCAGTTTTATCAGGTCCGGGGAGCTGTTTTTT.

This rearrangement joins TRBV5-1 to TRBJ1-2; 7 bases agree with TRBD1. The CDR3 extends over 14 amino acids. With 0 bases clipped from V and 8 bases from J, the junction kept 7 bases outside the gene matches. Germline lookup yields CDR1 SGHRS and CDR2 YFSETQ. The CDR3 DNA reads as TGCGCCAGCAGCTTGGACACAGGGGCGGGAGGCTACACCTTC. Amino acids: CASSLDTGAGGYTF.

This clone was detected a few times. The rearrangement uses TRBV27 and TRBJ1-1; 7 bases map to TRBD1. V shed 4 bases and J 0 bases; nucleotides not matched to a gene: 2. Germline-derived CDR1 and CDR2 are MNHEY and SMNVEV (reference sequence). CDR3 length equals 14 residues. CDR3 in amino acids: CASSSTGLNTEAFF. In nucleotides, the CDR3 is TGTGCCAGCAGTTCGACAGGGTTGAACACTGAAGCTTTCTTT.

The chain combines TRBV18 with TRBJ1-2, with 7 bases fitting TRBD1. V was clipped by 1 base and J by 4 bases; unmatched bases: 6. The V gene's germline CDR1 is KGHSH and CDR2 LQKENI. The CDR3 sequence is 15 residues long. The CDR3 DNA is TGTGCCAGCTCACCACAGGGGGCGCCGGGCTATGGCTACACCTTC. Amino acid sequence: CASSPQGAPGYGYTF. The entire variable domain, with the rest obtained from reference TRBV18 and TRBJ1-2, is as follows: NAGVMQNPRHLVRRRGQEARLRCSPMKGHSHVYWYRQLPEEGLKFMVYLQKENIIDESGMPKERFSAEFPKEGPSILRIQQVVRGDSAAYFCASSPQGAPGYGYTFGSGTRLTVV.

The V and J genes are TRBV6-2 or TRBV6-3 and TRBJ1-6; a weak D match, TRBD1 (5 bases). Germline-derived CDR1 and CDR2 are MNHEY and SVGEGT. The CDR3 totals 14 residues. Trimming pared 4 bases from V and 7 bases from J, leaving 11 bases between. The CDR3 sequence is CASSSPRVNSPLHF. The CDR3 coding sequence is TGTGCCAGCAGTTCACCCAGGGTCAATTCACCCCTCCACTTT.

The chain couples TRBV7-2 to TRBJ1-4, with D unclear. The germline CDR1 and CDR2 sequences are SGHTA and FQGNSA. The CDR3 length is 15 residues. Between the trimmed V and J ends, which lost 9 bases and 2 bases, there was a span of 16 bases. CDR3 protein: CASASGYSTNEKLFF. For the CDR3, the DNA is TGTGCCAGTGCTTCGGGGTATAGTACTAATGAAAAACTGTTTTTT.

V usage is TRBV6-6 and J usage is TRBJ2-7; weak D call: TRBD1 (6 bases). The CDR3 consists of 15 residues. V lost 4 bases and J lost 4, with 17 bases in between. Germline CDR1 is MNHNY and CDR2 is SVGAGI (reference sequence). The CDR3 spells CASSSLLGTPYEQYF. CDR3 DNA: TGTGCCAGCAGTTCTCTACTCGGGACACCTTACGAGCAGTACTTC.

This clone was seen a few times. V is TRBV14 and J is TRBJ2-7, with 8 positions matching TRBD1. Germline trimming cut 2 bases from V and 4 bases from J; bases unmatched to any gene: 7. Germline loops: CDR1 SGHDN, CDR2 FVKESK. CDR3 length: 15 residues. The CDR3 reads CASSQNTGGRYEQYF. The CDR3 bases are TGTGCCAGCAGCCAAAACACAGGGGGACGATACGAGCAGTACTTC. The full variable domain, its missing parts supplied by reference TRBV14 and TRBJ2-7, is EAGVTQFPSHSVIEKGQTVTLRCDPISGHDNLYWYRRVMGKEIKFLLHFVKESKQDESGMPNNRFLAERTGGTYSTLKVQPAELEDSGVYFCASSQNTGGRYEQYFGPGTRLTVT.